This T cell receptor beta chain was recorded in a study of blood T cell repertoires in COVID-19 (TCRdb year 2020). Study-wide context: Collaborator samples came from the United States, Italy and Spain and covered acute and convalescent phases of COVID-19. The material from the prospective study consisted of cDNA or gDNA derived from T cells, B-cell-depleted T cells, or PBMCs. The dataset comprised deeply sampled blood TCRbeta repertoires from subjects exposed to, actively infected with, or recovered from COVID-19. The repertoires were released in a freely available public database intended as a resource for research on the immune response to SARS-CoV-2. Samples came from the ongoing ImmuneRACE study (first 160 participants) plus 1,254 subjects from 6 global collaborators. Sample metadata almost always included a de-identified subject ID, COVID-19 status, age in years and sex. Where available, HLA class I and class II types were taken from metadata supplied by the sample provider and were not determined by assay-based typing.

TCRbeta CDR3 regions were amplified from genomic DNA by means of the immunoSEQ Assay, a bias-controlled multiplex PCR. As for the authors' bioinformatics: The number of nucleated cells in each sample was estimated by amplification of reference gene primers within the assay. Sequence reads were collapsed and filtered to measure the absolute abundance of every unique TCRbeta CDR3 rearrangement. For each sample, productive Simpson clonality was calculated by taking the square root of Simpson's diversity index across productive rearrangements. Not all clones reach the TCRdb copy of this immuneACCESS table, which keeps in-frame sequences only. Checked studies attribute under half of the gap to unresolved V genes and leave the rest unexplained. V and J calls and clone size come straight from that table; D and trimming were deduced from the DNA. Within this sample are roughly 130,000 clones, with 80% to 90% of them counted one time only. Of the sample, approximately 3% is held by the ten largest clones.

The full study reports these points: The amount of clinical and demographic metadata varied by source and participant and was provided uncurated.

Participants in the prospective study were aged about 18 to 90 years, lived in about two dozen United States geographic areas, and enrolled through a virtual design. In the prospective study, cohorts were assigned on the basis of participant-reported clinical history obtained from a screening survey and a study questionnaire. In the prospective study, whole blood, serum and a nasopharyngeal or oropharyngeal swab were collected from each participant by mobile phlebotomists. Participants in the prospective study had the option to provide additional blood draws and questionnaires over an approximately 2-month period. Prospective study blood samples were shipped either frozen or at room temperature before DNA extraction. A remark on this clone: It lacks a known antigen. It has no much larger one-base neighbor in the sample; base qualities were not kept. Other DNA sequences from this sample encode an identical CDR3 as well.

CDR1 MNHEY and CDR2 SVGAGI are derived from the germline V gene. The CDR3 runs 14 residues from the cysteine to the phenylalanine. Only the CDR3 part of the read is kept: 42 bases, read in frame from the first base. Trimming accounts for 6 bases at V and 1 base at J, while the number of junction bases matched to no gene is 5. The V and J segments used are TRBV6-5 and TRBJ1-1; 7 bases in the middle match TRBD1. This sequence was found in a woman in her fifties or sixties with acute COVID-19. The sequencing sample was made of PBMCs or T cells enriched from blood (not recorded which). The CDR3 reads as follows: CASSPRTGNTEAFF. The DNA sequence follows: TGTGCCAGCAGCCCGAGGACAGGGAACACTGAAGCTTTCTTT.